This record concerns one TCR beta chain sequence. This clonotype was detected a few times. This receptor's antigen is unknown. No much larger clone is present one base from it, and per-base qualities are unavailable. This record comes from a study of identical twins (dated by TCRdb to 2016 to 2018). A note on the overall study: To test whether fetal clonotypes persist, the study used deep sequencing on TCR alpha and beta repertoires from monozygotic twins, unrelated adults of various ages, and cord blood. Replicate twin experiments were performed at different times using different library preparation protocols to rule out contamination. Beyond this particular receptor, the publication reports: Compared with coincidental sharing between unrelated individuals, out-of-frame TCR alpha sequences shared between twins had an excess of sequences with low generation probability. Zero-insertion analyses could be partly confounded by invariant T cells such as MAIT and iNKT, although diverse VJ usage argued against such confounding for most clonotypes. Because the same donors could not be followed over many years, conclusions were based on cross-sectional statistical analysis. Abundant cord blood beta clonotypes carried fewer insertions; young adult naive repertoires showed a weaker similar trend, while memory repertoires showed none. A weaker excess of twin sharing was found in beta out-of-frame sequences because the signal-to-noise ratio was lowered by fewer shared sequences. Out-of-frame TCR alpha sharing in monozygotic twins was systematically underestimated by recombination models, whereas sharing between unrelated individuals was in agreement with the recombination models.

Only healthy Caucasian donors were included. The library came from 5' RACE. The run used an Illumina HiSeq 2000. A universal primer binding site was introduced by template switching, and a unique molecular identifier was present in the final cDNA, enabling accurate counting of TCR cDNA molecules. First-strand cDNA for TCR alpha and beta chains was synthesized from specific primers in the conserved constant-segment region. To control for contamination, every cDNA library was double barcoded, receiving both a SMART-Mk sample barcode and Illumina barcodes. TruSeq adapter sequences and Illumina sample barcodes were added in two successive PCR steps. Sequencing of the TCR alpha and beta cDNA libraries was done on the Illumina HiSeq platform using custom primers. Per the original workflow: MiGEC was used to process raw reads and extract unique molecular identifiers, and MiXCR was used to find CDR3 positions. For each individual, recombination models were inferred using an EM algorithm with the repgenHMM and IGoR tools. Shared clonotype analysis was performed with the tcR package in R, normalizing sharing by the product of cloneset sizes. To study raw recombination without the effects of thymic and clonal selection, out-of-frame nonproductive sequences were analyzed. TCRdb trimmed the raw reads at Q25, called clones with MiXCR and kept productive beta chains. Rows with one shared CDR3 protein collapse into an entry with the most common genes and DNA. TCRdb's processing, not the authors', yielded these V and J calls. The sample yields approximately 1.8 million distinct CDR3 sequences; roughly 35% were counted once. Over 0.25% of the sample comes from the top ten.

Sequences SGHRS (CDR1) and YFSETQ (CDR2) are obtained from the germline V gene. For this chain, trimming is 3 bases at the V end and 4 bases at the J end, and the number of junction bases without a gene match is 15. The CDR3 numbers 17 residues from cysteine through phenylalanine. Only the CDR3 DNA stays, 51 bases, in frame from base 1. Here the chain combines TRBV5-1 and TRBJ1-2, and 7 bases in between align with TRBD1. This TCR derives from a newborn girl in good health. The material sequenced was cord blood. The CDR3: CASSSSGISSGGYGYTF. The DNA sequence is TGCGCCAGCAGCTCCTCGGGGATCAGTTCAGGGGGCTATGGCTACACCTTC.